These T cell receptor beta chains were read from a single sample in a study of blood T cell repertoires in COVID-19. Method: immunoSEQ multiplex PCR; TCRdb's copy keeps in-frame clones and lacks some. The table shows roughly 70,000 clones, with about 74% occurring only once. The source material was peripheral blood. Source of these receptors: a man in his 70s with COVID-19, enrolled during active disease. Each CDR3 is given with its conserved first and last residue. D genes are given only for firm matches. Rows may omit the clone size; those that give it use once, few, many or a size class.

J: TRBJ1-4
D: .
size: .
V: TRBV5-1
CDR3: CASSPRSGAVNEKLFF
DNA: TGCGCCAGCAGCCCCCGAAGCGGGGCGGTTAATGAAAAACTGTTTTTT

J: TRBJ1-4
D: TRBD1
size: once
V: TRBV5-1
CDR3: CASSVQGAVEKLFF
DNA: TGCGCCAGCAGCGTACAGGGGGCGGTTGAAAAACTGTTTTTT

J: TRBJ1-4
D: TRBD1
size: .
V: TRBV28
CDR3: CASSDRGREKLFF
DNA: TGTGCCAGCTCCGACAGGGGGCGGGAAAAACTGTTTTTT

J: TRBJ2-2
D: TRBD1
size: .
V: TRBV5-1
CDR3: CASSSKTGVNTGELFF
DNA: TGCGCCAGCAGCTCTAAAACAGGGGTCAACACCGGGGAGCTGTTTTTT

J: TRBJ1-2
D: TRBD1
size: few
V: TRBV19
CDR3: CASSTSRDRESNGYTF
DNA: TGTGCCAGTAGTACCTCCCGGGACAGGGAATCGAATGGCTACACCTTC

J: TRBJ2-1
D: TRBD2
size: .
V: TRBV5-4
CDR3: CASSLETSRNEQFF
DNA: TGTGCCAGCAGCTTGGAGACTAGCCGTAATGAGCAGTTCTTC

J: TRBJ2-7
D: TRBD2
size: .
V: TRBV7-2
CDR3: CASSLDSGTRSHEQYF
DNA: TGTGCCAGCAGCTTGGACTCCGGGACTAGAAGCCACGAGCAGTACTTC

J: TRBJ2-6
D: .
size: few
V: TRBV5-6
CDR3: CASSAERGGANVLTF
DNA: TGTGCCAGCAGCGCAGAGAGAGGAGGGGCCAACGTCCTGACTTTC

J: TRBJ2-7
D: .
size: .
V: TRBV6-2/TRBV6-3
CDR3: CASSYSDSSSYEQYF
DNA: TGTGCCAGCAGTTACTCCGACAGTAGCTCCTACGAGCAGTACTTC

J: TRBJ1-4
D: .
size: .
V: TRBV7-2
CDR3: CASSASRGFGYFTGKLFF
DNA: TGTGCCAGCAGCGCATCCAGGGGTTTTGGTTATTTTACTGGAAAACTGTTTTTT

J: TRBJ1-2
D: TRBD1
size: once
V: TRBV29-1
CDR3: CSVMEQGFYGYTF
DNA: TGCAGCGTGATGGAACAGGGGTTCTATGGCTACACCTTC

J: TRBJ1-2
D: .
size: .
V: TRBV6-5
CDR3: CASSYSNGQVGYTF
DNA: TGTGCCAGCAGTTACTCGAACGGTCAGGTGGGCTACACCTTC

J: TRBJ2-5
D: .
size: .
V: TRBV9
CDR3: CASSVVRGEPQETQYF
DNA: TGTGCCAGCAGCGTAGTCAGGGGCGAGCCCCAAGAGACCCAGTACTTC

J: TRBJ1-2
D: .
size: .
V: TRBV4-1
CDR3: CASSQEWMRLDALGGYTF
DNA: TGCGCCAGCAGCCAAGAATGGATGAGACTTGATGCGCTCGGAGGCTACACCTTC

J: TRBJ1-2
D: TRBD1
size: .
V: TRBV7-9
CDR3: CASSLVDRGDYGYTF
DNA: TGTGCCAGCAGCCTCGTAGACAGGGGCGACTATGGCTACACCTTC

J: TRBJ1-2
D: .
size: .
V: TRBV29-1
CDR3: CSVEQQRYGYTF
DNA: TGCAGCGTTGAGCAACAGAGATATGGCTACACCTTC

J: TRBJ2-1
D: TRBD1
size: few
V: TRBV27
CDR3: CASSLGTGVNEQFF
DNA: TGTGCCAGCAGTTTAGGGACAGGGGTCAATGAGCAGTTCTTC

J: TRBJ1-5
D: .
size: .
V: TRBV29-1
CDR3: CSVEGSGNQPQHF
DNA: TGCAGCGTTGAAGGGAGCGGCAATCAGCCCCAGCATTTT

J: TRBJ2-7
D: .
size: once
V: TRBV7-2
CDR3: CASSLGVGRPYYEQYF
DNA: TGTGCCAGCAGCTTAGGAGTGGGGCGGCCCTACTACGAGCAGTACTTC

J: TRBJ1-4
D: TRBD1
size: .
V: TRBV4-3
CDR3: CASSHLGQGHQKLFF
DNA: TGCGCCAGCAGCCACTTGGGACAGGGTCATCAAAAACTGTTTTTT

J: TRBJ2-7
D: TRBD2
size: .
V: TRBV6-6
CDR3: CASTKAGGPSYEQYF
DNA: TGTGCCAGCACTAAAGCGGGAGGGCCTTCCTACGAGCAGTACTTC

J: TRBJ2-7
D: TRBD1
size: .
V: TRBV7-9
CDR3: CASSVGTGREQYF
DNA: TGTGCCAGCAGCGTCGGGACAGGTCGCGAGCAGTACTTC

J: TRBJ1-4
D: .
size: .
V: TRBV10-3
CDR3: CAISESQAVTVGKLFF
DNA: TGTGCCATCAGTGAGTCTCAGGCCGTGACCGTTGGAAAACTGTTTTTT

J: TRBJ2-1
D: TRBD2
size: .
V: TRBV7-2
CDR3: CASSSLVSSGRAYNEQFF
DNA: TGTGCCAGCAGCTCCCTCGTGTCTAGCGGGAGGGCGTACAATGAGCAGTTCTTC

J: TRBJ1-6
D: TRBD1
size: .
V: TRBV30
CDR3: CAWSTWDRGDSPLHF
DNA: TGTGCCTGGAGTACCTGGGACAGGGGTGATTCACCCCTCCACTTT

J: TRBJ2-3
D: .
size: .
V: TRBV5-1
CDR3: CASSLLGTVPSTDTQYF
DNA: TGCGCCAGCAGCTTGCTCGGAACAGTCCCTAGCACAGATACGCAGTATTTT

J: TRBJ2-7
D: .
size: few
V: TRBV4-1
CDR3: CASTLEANSYEQYF
DNA: TGCGCCAGCACCCTTGAGGCTAACTCCTACGAGCAGTACTTC

J: TRBJ2-3
D: TRBD2
size: .
V: TRBV28
CDR3: CASSLGGLARNTQYF
DNA: TGTGCCAGCAGTTTAGGGGGACTAGCTAGGAATACGCAGTATTTT

J: TRBJ1-5
D: .
size: .
V: TRBV6-5
CDR3: CASRPGGVSQPQHF
DNA: TGTGCCAGCAGGCCGGGGGGCGTGAGTCAGCCCCAGCATTTT

J: TRBJ2-7
D: TRBD2
size: .
V: TRBV9
CDR3: CASSPRLAGDYEQYF
DNA: TGTGCCAGCAGCCCCCGACTAGCGGGAGATTACGAGCAGTACTTC

J: TRBJ1-5
D: .
size: .
V: TRBV2
CDR3: CASSAQGTSNQPQHF
DNA: TGTGCCAGCAGTGCCCAGGGGACTAGCAATCAGCCCCAGCATTTT

J: TRBJ1-4
D: TRBD1
size: .
V: TRBV5-1
CDR3: CASSPTGPNEKLFF
DNA: TGCGCCAGCAGCCCGACAGGGCCCAATGAAAAACTGTTTTTT

J: TRBJ2-2
D: TRBD1
size: .
V: TRBV28
CDR3: CASSQPGQGRTGELFF
DNA: TGTGCCAGCAGTCAACCGGGACAGGGACGCACCGGGGAGCTGTTTTTT

J: TRBJ1-1
D: .
size: .
V: TRBV7-2
CDR3: CASSLSLVSFGAFF
DNA: TGTGCCAGCAGCTTATCGCTGGTGAGCTTCGGAGCTTTCTTT

J: TRBJ2-5
D: TRBD1
size: .
V: TRBV2
CDR3: CASSPQGPQETQYF
DNA: TGTGCCAGCAGCCCACAGGGGCCCCAAGAGACCCAGTACTTC

J: TRBJ1-1
D: .
size: .
V: TRBV4-3
CDR3: CASSRYRDSDTEAFF
DNA: TGCGCCAGCAGCCGATACAGGGATTCGGACACTGAAGCTTTCTTT

J: TRBJ2-7
D: TRBD1
size: .
V: TRBV5-4
CDR3: CASSSRTGTIYEQYF
DNA: TGTGCCAGCAGCTCCCGGACAGGAACAATCTACGAGCAGTACTTC

J: TRBJ1-2
D: .
size: .
V: TRBV2
CDR3: CASGDSTRSGYTF
DNA: TGTGCCAGCGGAGATTCCACCCGCTCTGGCTACACCTTC

J: TRBJ2-3
D: TRBD2
size: .
V: TRBV5-4
CDR3: CASSLAGDPSTDTQYF
DNA: TGTGCCAGCAGCTTAGCGGGAGATCCTAGCACAGATACGCAGTATTTT